A single sample is the source of the 3 T cell receptor beta chains below, sequenced in a study of liver allograft versus peripheral blood T cells. The overall study: In transplanted livers, T cell receptor repertoires were compared with those found in the recipients' peripheral blood.

TCRdb passed the reads through MiXCR, listing each CDR3 protein once. The sample has roughly 1,700 distinct CDR3 sequences, around a sixth seen once. These receptors were taken from a human patient who had a liver transplant. The graft donor may have contributed some T cells.

V and J are TRBV5-6 and TRBJ1-3; no reliable D call. CDR3 length: 14 residues. Germline lookup yields CDR1 SGHDT and CDR2 YYEEEE. The V gene lost 4 bases and the J gene lost 2 bases, with 10 bases spanning the gap. CDR3 region: CASSPPVPGNTIYF. The DNA for the CDR3 is TGTGCCAGCAGCCCCCCGGTCCCTGGAAACACCATATATTTT.

This clonotype showed up just once. A much bigger clone sits one base away, suggesting this may be a read error. This chain connects TRBV6-2 or TRBV6-3 to TRBJ1-5, with TRBD1 matching 7 bases. The germline V gene encodes CDR1 MNHEY and CDR2 SVGEGT. This CDR3 comprises 15 residues. CDR3 nucleotide sequence: TGTGCCAGCAGGTCTATTGTAGGGGGCAATCGGCCCCAGCATTTT. Protein: CASRSIVGGNRPQHF.

By share of the sample, this clonotype is medium-sized. CDR3 sequence: CASSIGTALAGEAYNEQFF. DNA of the CDR3: TGTGCCAGTAGTATAGGGACAGCTCTAGCGGGTGAGGCCTACAATGAGCAGTTCTTC. The V call is TRBV19, the J call TRBJ2-1, with 8 bases identical to TRBD2. The CDR3 totals 19 residues. The germline CDR1 and CDR2 sequences are LNHDA and SQIVND (reference sequence). With 1 base clipped from V and 2 bases from J, the junction kept 13 bases outside the gene matches.